The sample holds a few counts of the clone carrying this TCR beta chain. Its antigen is currently unknown. Other DNA sequences of this sample code for an identical CDR3. This sample was taken from a study of beta chain features in type 1 diabetes. Overall study results and limits: TCRB CDR3 length was moderately but significantly reduced in all four CD4+ subsets of Type 1 diabetes patients.

Investigators reverse transcribed all isolated RNA, so they sequenced expressed TCRB transcripts. Clones were sequenced by immunoSEQ multiplex PCR, and TCRdb holds only the in-frame ones, with some missing. The sample shows about 340,000 clones, 13% of them seen only once. The V gene lost 0 bases and the J gene lost 3 bases, with 10 bases spanning the gap. This CDR3 has 14 residues. Germline loops: CDR1 SGHRS, CDR2 YFSETQ. Sorted populations all had greater than 95% purity. Sequenced: naive CD4+ T cells from blood. The sequence derives from a woman aged 18-35 years with type 1 diabetes. The V call is TRBV5-1, the J call TRBJ2-7; possibly TRBD2 for D (6 bases). The CDR3 region has the DNA TGCGCCAGCAGCTTGGGCGGGAACAGCTACGAGCAGTACTTC. It is translated as CASSLGGNSYEQYF. Together with reference TRBV5-1 and TRBJ2-7, the CDR3 gives the full variable domain: KAGVTQTPRYLIKTRGQQVTLSCSPISGHRSVSWYQQTPGQGLQFLFEYFSETQRNKGNFPGRFSGRQFSNSRSEMNVSTLELGDSALYLCASSLGGNSYEQYFGPGTRLTVT.